Listed here are 10 T cell receptor beta chains from one sample, sequenced in a study of blood T cell repertoires in COVID-19. Data came from immunoSEQ multiplex PCR; TCRdb stores just in-frame clones and leaves some out. The table records some 75,000 clones, over 75% of them present only once. Sequencing was performed on peripheral blood. The receptor source for this set is a man aged 65 to 85 with active or convalescent COVID-19.

The V and J genes are TRBV27 and TRBJ2-3, with 13 bases fitting TRBD2. V lost 2 bases and J lost 0; bases outside the gene matches: 11. Germline V gives CDR1 MNHEY, CDR2 SMNVEV (reference sequence). The CDR3 runs to 20 residues. The CDR3 loop reads CASSLGGTSGTRVSTDTQYF. CDR3 sequence (DNA): TGTGCCAGCAGTTTAGGGGGGACTAGCGGGACTCGGGTTAGCACAGATACGCAGTATTTT.

The V and J genes are TRBV7-9 and TRBJ1-1; no definite D call. Germline-derived CDR1 and CDR2 are SEHNR and FQNEAQ (reference sequence). V gave up 2 bases and J gave up 0 bases, with 19 bases separating them. The CDR3 totals 18 residues. The CDR3 DNA follows: TGTGCCAGCAGCTTATCTTGGATAAAGACACCGATGAACACTGAAGCTTTCTTT. It yields the protein CASSLSWIKTPMNTEAFF.

V usage is TRBV18 and J usage is TRBJ1-2; 8 nucleotides align to TRBD1. Germline CDR1 KGHSH, CDR2 LQKENI. V trimming: 0 bases; J trimming: 5 bases; junction bases outside the gene matches: 8. The CDR3 extends over 16 amino acids. In DNA, the CDR3 is TGTGCCAGCTCACCACCGTCGGGACAGGTCATATATGGCTACACCTTC. It encodes CASSPPSGQVIYGYTF. The variable domain in full, completed from reference TRBV18 and TRBJ1-2, reads NAGVMQNPRHLVRRRGQEARLRCSPMKGHSHVYWYRQLPEEGLKFMVYLQKENIIDESGMPKERFSAEFPKEGPSILRIQQVVRGDSAAYFCASSPPSGQVIYGYTFGSGTRLTVV.

Turning to this clone: Other nucleotide sequences in the sample specify the same CDR3. The V call is TRBV2, the J call TRBJ1-5; no reliable D call. The CDR3 length is 12 residues. Trimming took 6 bases from V and 0 from J, leaving 3 bases between them. Germline assignment: CDR1 SNHLY and CDR2 FYNNEI. CDR3: CASRASNQPQHF. CDR3 sequence (DNA): TGTGCCAGCAGAGCTAGCAATCAGCCCCAGCATTTT.

The chain has TRBV28 and TRBJ2-3; no clear D gene. Germline loops: CDR1 MDHEN, CDR2 SYDVKM. V lost 6 bases and J lost 4, with 8 bases in between. The CDR3 totals 12 residues. The CDR3 DNA sequence: TGTGCCAGCAGAAGCGATCCAGATACGCAGTATTTT. It specifies CASRSDPDTQYF.

The genes are TRBV28 and TRBJ1-4; TRBD1 agrees at 7 bases. Germline CDR1 is MDHEN and CDR2 is SYDVKM. V shed 6 bases and J 2 bases; nucleotides not matched to a gene: 3. This CDR3 contains 14 residues. CDR3 sequence (DNA): TGTGCCAGCAGCAAACAGGGGACTAATGAAAAACTGTTTTTT. Its protein is CASSKQGTNEKLFF.

This chain connects TRBV3-1 (or the pseudogene TRBV3-2) to TRBJ1-1; 7 nucleotides match TRBD1. CDR1 is LGHDT, CDR2 YNNKEL, per germline (reference sequence). Trimming cost V 2 bases and J 10 bases; bases outside gene matches: 13. The CDR3 consists of 15 residues. CDR3 protein: CASSQPGQALGAAFF. As DNA, the CDR3 is TGTGCCAGCAGCCAACCCGGACAGGCACTGGGAGCAGCTTTCTTT.

A few counts support this clone. The CDR3 reads CASSSWTGGGNEQYF. The DNA for the CDR3 is TGCGCCAGCAGCTCCTGGACAGGGGGCGGGAACGAGCAGTACTTC. The V and J genes are TRBV5-1 and TRBJ2-7; the match to TRBD1 covers 11 bases. Per the germline V gene, CDR1 is SGHRS and CDR2 is YFSETQ. The CDR3 covers 15 residues. The V gene end was trimmed by 3 bases and the J gene end by 5 bases; junction bases not matched to a gene: 7.

The V gene is TRBV6-1, the J gene TRBJ2-1; a possible D gene is TRBD1 (6 bases). V lost 0 bases and J lost 9, with 6 bases in between. The CDR3 sequence is 12 residues long. CDR1 is MNHNS, CDR2 SASEGT, per germline. The CDR3: CASSEAGGEQFF. CDR3 sequence (DNA): TGTGCCAGCAGTGAAGCAGGGGGTGAGCAGTTCTTC.

The rearrangement uses TRBV12-5 and TRBJ2-2, with 11 bases fitting TRBD1. V was clipped by 0 bases and J by 7 bases; unmatched bases: 7. The CDR3 is made up of 17 amino acids. CDR1 and CDR2 from the germline V gene are LGHNT and FRNRAP. CDR3 DNA: TGTGCTAGTGGTTTGGTACGAGGACAGGGGGCGTTCGGGGAGCTGTTTTTT. It is translated as CASGLVRGQGAFGELFF.